Presented here are 28 T cell receptor beta chains from one specimen sequenced in a study of tumor-infiltrating T cells and Merkel cell polyomavirus. Study in general: The T cells studied were KLL-specific CD8+ cells against Merkel polyomavirus.

Robust Merkel cell polyomavirus Large T antigen positivity by immunohistochemistry was seen in all patients' tumors. Clones were read by immunoSEQ multiplex PCR, and TCRdb kept only the in-frame ones, dropping some. This table holds about 25,000 clones, around 90% found once. The sequenced sample was lymph node tissue. These receptors were taken from a middle-aged man with Merkel cell carcinoma.

The chain links TRBV10-3 to TRBJ1-2; TRBD1 matches 8 bases. CDR1 is ENHRY and CDR2 is SYGVKD in the germline V gene. CDR3 length: 14 residues. Trimming removed 3 bases from V and 3 bases from J; junction bases left unmatched: 3. The CDR3 nucleotides are TGTGCCATCAGTGATCAGGGGGCCTACTATGGCTACACCTTC. It encodes CAISDQGAYYGYTF.

The chain carries TRBV2 and TRBJ1-2; tentatively, D is TRBD1 (6 bases). Between the trimmed V and J ends, which lost 1 base and 3 bases, there was a span of 12 bases. In germline, CDR1 is SNHLY, CDR2 FYNNEI. There are 15 residues in the CDR3. The CDR3 loop is CASSEETGDYYGYTF. CDR3 coding DNA: TGTGCCAGCAGTGAAGAGACAGGCGACTACTATGGCTACACCTTC.

The chain couples TRBV19 to TRBJ1-2, with D possibly being TRBD1 (5 bases). The CDR3 loop spans 13 amino acids. Germline V gene sequence: CDR1 LNHDA, CDR2 SQIVND (reference sequence). V was pared by 1 base and J by 8 bases, with 11 bases between. The CDR3 protein is CASSIGGERGYTF. The DNA for the CDR3 is TGTGCCAGTAGTATAGGGGGGGAAAGAGGCTACACCTTC. The complete variable domain, with remaining parts taken from reference TRBV19 and TRBJ1-2, reads DGGITQSPKYLFRKEGQNVTLSCEQNLNHDAMYWYRQDPGQGLRLIYYSQIVNDFQKGDIAEGYSVSREKKESFPLTVTSAQKNPTAFYLCASSIGGERGYTFGSGTRLTVV.

This clone has just a few counts. This chain connects TRBV6-1 to TRBJ2-7; possible D gene TRBD2, 7 bases. Trimming stripped 5 bases from V and 7 bases from J, with 15 bases between. The CDR3 consists of 13 residues. The germline V gene has CDR1 MNHNS and CDR2 SASEGT. The CDR3 here is CASSPRGGVEQYF. CDR3 in DNA: TGTGCCAGCAGTCCCCGAGGGGGGGTTGAGCAGTACTTC.

The genes are TRBV27 and TRBJ2-7, with 13 bases lining up with TRBD2. The CDR3 is made up of 18 amino acids. Germline assignment: CDR1 MNHEY and CDR2 SMNVEV (reference sequence). Trimming removed 5 bases from V and 4 bases from J; junction bases left unmatched: 14. The CDR3 loop is CASSPRGTSGTIVYEQYF. The CDR3 DNA sequence: TGTGCCAGCAGTCCAAGGGGGACTAGCGGGACCATCGTATACGAGCAGTACTTC.

The V gene is TRBV2, the J gene TRBJ2-1; tentatively, D is TRBD2 (6 bases). The germline V gene has CDR1 SNHLY and CDR2 FYNNEI. The length of the CDR3 is 16 residues. Deletions cut 4 bases from V and 0 bases from J, with 13 bases between. The CDR3 is CASSGEDQSSYNEQFF. DNA for the CDR3: TGTGCCAGCAGTGGGGAGGATCAGAGCTCCTACAATGAGCAGTTCTTC.

This chain links TRBV4-2 with TRBJ1-2; D is undetermined. With 1 base removed from V and 2 bases from J, the gap between germline ends came to 20 bases. The CDR3 spans 18 residues. Germline CDR1 is LGHNA and CDR2 is YNFKEQ. The chain's CDR3 is CASSQGVGVPNLNYGYTF. The CDR3 nucleotides are TGTGCCAGCAGCCAAGGGGTGGGCGTCCCCAACCTGAACTATGGCTACACCTTC.

This clone was counted a few times. The rearrangement links TRBV2 to TRBJ1-4; 7 nucleotides match TRBD1. Germline values: CDR1 SNHLY, CDR2 FYNNEI. The ends lost 2 bases at V and 3 bases at J; junction bases unmatched: 0. This CDR3 has 14 residues. CDR3 sequence (DNA): TGTGCCAGCAGTGAACAGGGGGCTAATGAAAAACTGTTTTTT. The encoded protein is CASSEQGANEKLFF.

As to this clone: Sequence at one end of the junction differs from germline and may be a read error. CDR3 in DNA: TGTGCCAGCAACTTACAGACAGGCTTAGAATACGAGCAGTACTTC. This sequence encodes CASNLQTGLEYEQYF. The chain joins TRBV7-8 to TRBJ2-7; a weak D match, TRBD1 (6 bases). From germline, CDR1 is SGHVS and CDR2 FQNEAQ. This CDR3 is built from 15 residues.

This chain uses TRBV7-2 with TRBJ2-1; TRBD1 matches at 8 bases. Germline assignment: CDR1 SGHTA and CDR2 FQGNSA. CDR3 size: 14 residues. CDR3 bases: TGTGCGGAAACAGGGGGAGGTGCCTACAATGAGCAGTTCTTC. Amino acid sequence: CAETGGGAYNEQFF.

This chain joins TRBV9 and TRBJ2-7, with D perhaps matching TRBD1 (6 bases). Germline V gives CDR1 SGDLS, CDR2 YYNGEE. This CDR3 is built from 15 residues. Trimming left V 0 bases short and J 3 bases short, with 13 bases between. This CDR3 reads CASSVEQGSSYEQYF. The CDR3 region has the DNA TGTGCCAGCAGCGTAGAGCAGGGGTCAAGCTACGAGCAGTACTTC.

The rearrangement links TRBV10-2 to TRBJ2-6, with 7 positions matching TRBD1. The CDR3 is 15 amino acids. Trimming took 2 bases from V and 3 from J; bases not matched to a gene: 1. The germline CDR1 and CDR2 sequences are WSHSY and SAAADI. CDR3 nucleotides: TGCGCCAGCAGTGAGCAGGGGGATGGGGCCAACGTCCTGACTTTC. Translating gives CASSEQGDGANVLTF.

The chain employs TRBV6-6 and TRBJ1-5; D remains ambiguous. Germline V lookup: CDR1 MNHNY, CDR2 SVGAGI (reference sequence). This CDR3 spans 14 amino acids. V lost 1 base, J lost 0 bases, and 4 bases lay in between. The CDR3 coding sequence is TGTGCCAGCAGTTACTTCTATAGCAATCAGCCCCAGCATTTT. It encodes CASSYFYSNQPQHF.

The chain links TRBV2 to TRBJ2-1, with 8 bases aligning to TRBD1. This CDR3 has 19 residues. Germline CDR1 SNHLY, CDR2 FYNNEI. V dropped 0 bases and J dropped 7; count of bases not matched to a gene: 17. CDR3 nucleotides: TGTGCCAGCAGTGAAGCTAGGCGGACAGGGACGATCTACAGGAATGAGCAGTTCTTC. This codes for CASSEARRTGTIYRNEQFF.

V gene TRBV27 combines with J gene TRBJ2-3; 8 bases agree with TRBD1. The V and J ends lost 2 bases and 3 bases, in that order; junction bases with no gene match: 4. Germline CDR1 MNHEY, CDR2 SMNVEV (reference sequence). This CDR3 is 15 amino acids long. The CDR3 DNA sequence: TGTGCCAGCAGTTTAGGGACAGGCCCTACAGATACGCAGTATTTT. It encodes CASSLGTGPTDTQYF.

The gene calls are TRBV6-5 and TRBJ1-1; 7 nucleotides match TRBD1. CDR3 length equals 15 residues. Germline-derived CDR1 and CDR2 are MNHEY and SVGAGI. V shed 6 bases, J shed 0 bases, and the junction held 7 bases outside the gene matches. CDR3 region: CASSDRGGLNTEAFF. The CDR3 DNA reads TGTGCCAGCAGCGATCGAGGGGGCCTGAACACTGAAGCTTTCTTT.

This chain uses TRBV30 with TRBJ2-7; D is possibly TRBD1 (6 bases). The CDR3 consists of 14 residues. V was cut by 4 bases and J by 2 bases, with 15 bases left in between. In germline, CDR1 is GTSNPN, CDR2 SVGIG (reference sequence). Written as DNA, the CDR3 is TGTGCCTGGAAAATTCTGACAGGACCCTACGAGCAGTACTTC. Protein product: CAWKILTGPYEQYF.

The rearrangement links TRBV27 to TRBJ2-7, with 7 nucleotides matching TRBD1. The V and J ends lost 0 bases and 4 bases, in that order; junction bases with no gene match: 12. This CDR3 spans 17 amino acids. Germline CDR1 is MNHEY and CDR2 is SMNVEV (reference sequence). CDR3 coding DNA: TGTGCCAGCAGTTTATCCTCCGGGACAGACATTCTTTACGAGCAGTACTTC. It encodes CASSLSSGTDILYEQYF.

The J gene is TRBJ2-1, the V gene TRBV12-5; TRBD2 might be the D (6 bases). The V gene's germline CDR1 is LGHNT and CDR2 FRNRAP. The CDR3 is 13 residues long. Trimming cost V 6 bases and J 7 bases, with 13 bases left between them. The DNA for the CDR3 is TGTGCTAGTGGACGGGGGACGGGGAATGAGCAGTTCTTC. Translated, it gives CASGRGTGNEQFF.

This chain links TRBV2 with TRBJ2-7, with 10 positions matching TRBD1. The CDR3 covers 14 residues. Germline CDR1 SNHLY, CDR2 FYNNEI. After removal of 5 bases from V and 5 bases from J, the junction contained 6 bases not matched to a gene. CDR3: CASSSGTGVHEQYF. The CDR3 nucleotides read TGTGCCAGCAGTTCCGGGACAGGGGTCCACGAGCAGTACTTC.

The V and J genes are TRBV10-1 and TRBJ2-5; D perhaps matches TRBD1 (6 bases). The CDR3 is 15 amino acids. Per germline, CDR1 WNHNN and CDR2 SYGVQD (reference sequence). Trimming removed 2 bases at V and 3 bases at J, with 13 bases between. The chain's CDR3 is CASSEPGQTKETQYF. The DNA for the CDR3 is TGCGCCAGCAGTGAGCCCGGACAGACGAAAGAGACCCAGTACTTC.

The chain uses TRBV28 and TRBJ1-1; D gene unclear. Germline assignment: CDR1 MDHEN and CDR2 SYDVKM. Trimming took off 2 bases at V and 5 bases at J, with 15 bases between the two ends. The CDR3 contains 15 residues. CDR3 sequence (DNA): TGTGCCAGCAGTTTAGGGTCCGGGTTTCGAACTGAAGCTTTCTTT. Its translation: CASSLGSGFRTEAFF.

This clone has just a few counts. V is TRBV9 and J is TRBJ1-2, with D possibly TRBD1 on 5 matching bases. The germline CDR1 and CDR2 sequences are SGDLS and YYNGEE. The length of the CDR3 is 14 residues. Trimming took 4 bases from V and 4 from J, leaving 14 bases between them. The CDR3 DNA follows: TGTGCCAGCAGCCCGGGGGAGAGGGTCTATGGCTACACCTTC. Its protein product is CASSPGERVYGYTF.

The V call is TRBV28, the J call TRBJ1-1; no clear D gene. Germline V gene sequence: CDR1 MDHEN, CDR2 SYDVKM. Trimming stripped 6 bases from V and 4 bases from J, with 15 bases between. The CDR3 loop spans 14 amino acids. CDR3 nucleotide sequence: TGTGCCAGCAGCCTAGTGTGGATGAGCACTGAAGCTTTCTTT. The encoded protein is CASSLVWMSTEAFF.

V and J are TRBV6-1 and TRBJ2-2; D might be TRBD1 (6 bases). The V and J ends lost 6 bases and 1 base respectively, with 15 bases between them. CDR1 is MNHNS, CDR2 SASEGT, per germline. This CDR3 spans 16 amino acids. The CDR3 DNA follows: TGTGCCAGCAGCGAATCGACAGGTGGGAACACCGGGGAGCTGTTTTTT. Its translation: CASSESTGGNTGELFF.

This chain uses TRBV5-6 with TRBJ2-7; possible D gene TRBD1, 5 bases. Per germline, CDR1 SGHDT and CDR2 YYEEEE. This CDR3 comprises 13 residues. Trimming stripped 4 bases from V and 1 base from J, with 9 bases between. CDR3 sequence: CASSKTDSYEQYF. The CDR3 DNA is TGTGCCAGCAGCAAGACAGATTCCTACGAGCAGTACTTC.

This clone has just a few counts. The chain combines TRBV11-2 with TRBJ1-1, with TRBD1 identical over 7 bases. CDR3 length: 14 amino acids. The V segment lost 5 bases and the J segment 2 bases; nucleotides outside the gene matches: 5. Germline V gives CDR1 SGHAT, CDR2 FQNNGV. CDR3 coding DNA: TGTGCCAGCAGCCCACAGGGGACTAACACTGAAGCTTTCTTT. The encoded protein is CASSPQGTNTEAFF.

The chain couples TRBV2 to TRBJ1-4; a weak D match, TRBD1 (5 bases). This CDR3 comprises 14 residues. Trimming removed 3 bases from V and 2 bases from J, with 7 bases in between. CDR1 and CDR2 (germline): SNHLY, FYNNEI. The DNA of the CDR3 is TGTGCCAGCAGTGACGACAGTACTAATGAAAAACTGTTTTTT. This encodes CASSDDSTNEKLFF.